Only one count was recorded for the clone carrying this T cell receptor (beta chain). Its antigen is unidentified. The data stem from a study of persistence of HIV-infected CD4 T cells. Sequencing used immunoSEQ version 4 in survey mode. Here immunoSEQ multiplex PCR was the method, and the copy in TCRdb shows in-frame clones only, minus some. The data hold around 40,000 clones, with around 89% observed a single time. Germline lookup yields CDR1 LNHDA and CDR2 SQIVND (reference sequence). Deletions cut 10 bases from V and 7 bases from J, with 20 bases between. The CDR3 runs 14 residues. Anti-CD3/anti-CD28 beads served as a nonspecific positive control stimulus. Sorting of responding CD4+ T cells relied on upregulated CD40 ligand together with CD69. Before stimulation, PBMCs underwent CD8+ T cell depletion.

J is TRBJ1-5 and V is TRBV19, with D tentatively TRBD1 (5 bases). This specimen consisted of CD4+ T cells sorted from PBMCs after approximately 20-hour stimulation, obtained from a patient who received antiretroviral therapy. This TCR came from an adult man with HIV who was CMV-seropositive. CDR3 residues: CATQLKGRGQPQHF. CDR3 DNA: TGTGCCACCCAACTGAAAGGGAGGGGCCAGCCCCAGCATTTT.